These 27 T cell receptor beta chains were sequenced from one sample in a study of beta chain features in type 1 diabetes. Overall study results and limits: For Type 1 diabetes patients, all four CD4+ subsets carried TCRB CDR3s that were moderately but significantly shorter.

Every isolated RNA sample was fully reverse transcribed, so sequencing captured expressed TCRB transcripts. Data came from immunoSEQ multiplex PCR; TCRdb stores just in-frame clones and leaves some out. The table shows 95,000 to 150,000 clones, with 16% occurring only once. No cognate antigen is known for these TCRs. The sequenced sample was central memory CD4+ T cells from blood. The receptors originated from a man aged 25 to 40 with type 1 diabetes.

The chain couples TRBV6-6 to TRBJ2-7; 7 nucleotides align to TRBD2. The CDR3 has 14 amino acids. CDR1 and CDR2 from the germline V gene are MNHNY and SVGAGI (reference sequence). V shed 6 bases and J 2 bases; nucleotides not matched to a gene: 7. DNA for the CDR3: TGTGCCAGCAGGCCTACCGGGACTACCTACGAGCAGTACTTC. Its translation is CASRPTGTTYEQYF.

This clone occurred a few times. This chain uses TRBV18 with TRBJ1-6, with 7 bases that match TRBD1. The CDR3 extends over 14 amino acids. V lost 1 base to trimming and J lost 6 bases; unmatched junction nucleotides: 0. Germline loops: CDR1 KGHSH, CDR2 LQKENI. The CDR3 nucleotides read TGTGCCAGCTCACCACAGGGGGCTAATTCACCCCTCCACTTT. This codes for CASSPQGANSPLHF.

The rearrangement joins TRBV5-1 to TRBJ1-5, with a possible D match to TRBD1 (5 bases). Germline CDR1 SGHRS, CDR2 YFSETQ. V lost 0 bases to trimming and J lost 3 bases, with 7 bases between them. The CDR3 loop spans 14 amino acids. The CDR3 loop is CASSLGQPNQPQHF. The DNA for the CDR3 is TGCGCCAGCAGCTTGGGACAGCCCAATCAGCCCCAGCATTTT.

The chain combines TRBV18 with TRBJ1-3; D is possibly TRBD1 (6 bases). Between the trimmed V and J ends, which lost 5 bases and 2 bases, there was a span of 16 bases. CDR1 and CDR2 from the germline V gene are KGHSH and LQKENI. CDR3 size: 16 residues. CDR3 sequence: CASSSLQGNPGNTIYF. The CDR3 DNA reads TGTGCCAGCTCATCTTTACAGGGCAATCCTGGAAACACCATATATTTT.

This clone was found a few times. The chain employs TRBV19 and TRBJ2-1; D may be TRBD1 or TRBD2 (5 bases each). Trimming cost V 6 bases and J 7 bases, with 13 bases left between them. This CDR3 spans 13 amino acids. Germline CDR1 LNHDA, CDR2 SQIVND (reference sequence). CDR3 coding DNA: TGTGCCAGTAGCAAAGACGGGACGAATGAGCAGTTCTTC. Its translation is CASSKDGTNEQFF.

This CDR3 is CSVEEPSTYGYTF. The CDR3 region has the DNA TGCAGCGTTGAAGAGCCCTCTACATATGGCTACACCTTC. The chain couples TRBV29-1 to TRBJ1-2; D not resolved. V dropped 0 bases and J dropped 5 bases, with 10 bases sitting between them. The CDR3 runs 13 residues. Germline V lookup: CDR1 SQVTM, CDR2 ANQGSEA.

The chain joins TRBV25-1 to TRBJ1-2; D uncertain. The ends were cut back, 0 bases at V and 4 bases at J, with 6 bases in the middle. This CDR3 spans 13 amino acids. Per germline, CDR1 MGHDK and CDR2 SYGVNS. CDR3 residues: CASSEYRSYGYTF. Written as DNA, the CDR3 is TGTGCCAGCAGTGAATATCGATCCTATGGCTACACCTTC.

This clone was counted between two and nine times. The chain uses TRBV29-1 and TRBJ1-1, with D uncertain. The germline gives CDR1 SQVTM, CDR2 ANQGSEA. V lost 2 bases and J lost 7, with 11 bases in between. The CDR3 consists of 12 residues. The CDR3 DNA sequence: TGCAGCGTTGAACGGGGTACCGGTGAAGCTTTCTTT. This codes for CSVERGTGEAFF.

In its sample, this clone was seen once. The chain links TRBV29-1 to TRBJ2-5; 7 bases are shared with TRBD2. The CDR3 is 13 residues long. Germline values: CDR1 SQVTM, CDR2 ANQGSEA. V lost 3 bases and J lost 5; bases outside the gene matches: 6. The DNA of the CDR3 is TGCAGCGTTGAGCGGGGGAGCAAGGAGACCCAGTACTTC. Protein: CSVERGSKETQYF.

This clone qualifies as medium-sized. The chain couples TRBV4-2 to TRBJ1-4; D gene unclear. Germline V gene sequence: CDR1 LGHNA, CDR2 YNFKEQ. This CDR3 has 13 residues. V gave up 0 bases and J gave up 8 bases, with 7 bases separating them. The DNA for the CDR3 is TGTGCCAGCAGCCAAGATAAGGAAGAAAAACTGTTTTTT. It encodes CASSQDKEEKLFF.

This clone has only a few counts. The chain has TRBV12-5 and TRBJ2-3; 7 nucleotides line up with TRBD2. Germline CDR1 reads LGHNT; CDR2 reads FRNRAP. V trimming: 5 bases; J trimming: 3 bases; junction bases outside the gene matches: 5. This CDR3 region has 14 residues. The chain's CDR3 is CASGPGEGTDTQYF. The CDR3, as DNA: TGTGCTAGTGGTCCCGGGGAGGGAACAGATACGCAGTATTTT.

In this sample, this clone turned up a few times. This specimen includes other DNA sequences encoding the same CDR3. This chain joins TRBV2 and TRBJ2-6; possibly TRBD2 for D (6 bases). Germline CDR1 is SNHLY and CDR2 is FYNNEI. V lost 8 bases, J lost 1 base, and 9 bases lay in between. CDR3 length: 14 amino acids. In DNA form, the CDR3 reads TGTGCCAGCGGAGGGCGGTCTGGGGCCAACGTCCTGACTTTC. Residues: CASGGRSGANVLTF. Full variable domain (rest looked up from reference TRBV2 and TRBJ2-6): EPEVTQTPSHQVTQMGQEVILRCVPISNHLYFYWYRQILGQKVEFLVSFYNNEISEKSEIFDDQFSVERPDGSNFTLKIRSTKLEDSAMYFCASGGRSGANVLTFGAGSRLTVL.

This clone was seen a handful of times. The chain has TRBV19 and TRBJ2-2; D call uncertain. The CDR3 is 13 amino acids. V dropped 4 bases and J dropped 2 bases, with 5 bases sitting between them. From germline, CDR1 is LNHDA and CDR2 SQIVND (reference sequence). The CDR3 region has the DNA TGTGCCAGTAGTACTCTTAACACCGGGGAGCTGTTTTTT. It encodes CASSTLNTGELFF.

In DNA, the CDR3 is TGTGCCAGCAGAACCACGGCCCAGTACTTC. Amino acids: CASRTTAQYF. This chain links TRBV2 with TRBJ2-5; no reliable D call. V gave up 6 bases and J gave up 9 bases, with 8 bases separating them. CDR1 is SNHLY and CDR2 is FYNNEI in the germline V gene. The CDR3 covers 10 residues. The full variable domain, with the rest looked up from reference TRBV2 and TRBJ2-5, is EPEVTQTPSHQVTQMGQEVILRCVPISNHLYFYWYRQILGQKVEFLVSFYNNEISEKSEIFDDQFSVERPDGSNFTLKIRSTKLEDSAMYFCASRTTAQYFGPGTRLLVL.

The chain joins TRBV11-3 to TRBJ2-5; unclear D gene. The CDR3 has 14 amino acids. CDR1 and CDR2 (germline): SGHNT, YENEEA. The V gene lost 2 bases and the J gene lost 0 bases, with 7 bases spanning the gap. The CDR3 spells CASSLHGNQETQYF. CDR3 sequence (DNA): TGTGCCAGCAGCTTACATGGGAACCAAGAGACCCAGTACTTC.

The chain recombines TRBV7-9 with TRBJ2-7; TRBD1 is a possible D gene (6 bases). The CDR3 runs to 15 residues. Trimming removed 1 base from V and 2 bases from J, with 12 bases in between. Germline-derived CDR1 and CDR2 are SEHNR and FQNEAQ (reference sequence). The DNA of the CDR3 is TGTGCCAGCAGCTTAGTGGACAGCTTGGCCTACGAGCAGTACTTC. This sequence encodes CASSLVDSLAYEQYF.

This clone has only a few counts. The chain is built from TRBV19 and TRBJ2-2, with TRBD2 matching 7 bases. The CDR3 loop spans 18 amino acids. The ends lost 6 bases at V and 0 bases at J; junction bases unmatched: 13. Germline CDR1 reads LNHDA; CDR2 reads SQIVND (reference sequence). The CDR3 coding sequence is TGTGCCAGTAGCCGCTGGTGGGCGGGGAGGGCGAACACCGGGGAGCTGTTTTTT. This gives the protein CASSRWWAGRANTGELFF.

This rearrangement joins TRBV4-2 to TRBJ2-1; D remains ambiguous. V was pared by 0 bases and J by 4 bases, with 16 bases between. CDR1 and CDR2 (germline): LGHNA, YNFKEQ. This CDR3 has 17 amino acids. The CDR3, as DNA: TGTGCCAGCAGCCAAGATTGGCAGGCGCTACCTTACAATGAGCAGTTCTTC. Translating it yields CASSQDWQALPYNEQFF.

The CDR3 reads CASSPGGGNNEQFF. The DNA for the CDR3 is TGTGCCAGCAGCCCGGGCGGGGGCAACAATGAGCAGTTCTTC. The V gene is TRBV7-2, the J gene TRBJ2-1, with D perhaps TRBD2 (7 bases). Germline CDR1 SGHTA, CDR2 FQGNSA. Trimming removed 5 bases at V and 5 bases at J, with 13 bases between. This CDR3 has 14 residues.

This clone was recorded many times. The V and J genes are TRBV7-9 and TRBJ1-5, with D possibly TRBD1 on 5 matching bases. V was clipped by 5 bases and J by 5 bases, with 13 bases between them. The CDR3 length is 14 residues. CDR1 is SEHNR and CDR2 is FQNEAQ in the germline V gene (reference sequence). The CDR3 region is CASSDARAYQPQHF. Written as DNA, the CDR3 is TGTGCCAGCAGCGATGCCAGGGCTTATCAGCCCCAGCATTTT.

This clone appeared a single time. This chain connects TRBV28 to TRBJ1-4, with D possibly TRBD1 on 5 matching bases. There are 13 residues in the CDR3. Germline V gives CDR1 MDHEN, CDR2 SYDVKM. Trimming shortened V by 3 bases and J by 8 bases, and 10 bases separated the two germline ends. The CDR3 bases are TGTGCCAGCAGTTTCCCTTCAGGGGAAAAACTGTTTTTT. This translates into CASSFPSGEKLFF.

The V and J genes are TRBV4-2 and TRBJ2-2; 9 positions match TRBD1. This CDR3 region has 17 residues. V dropped 7 bases and J dropped 6; count of bases not matched to a gene: 15. Germline V gene lookup returns CDR1 LGHNA and CDR2 YNFKEQ. Here the CDR3 DNA reads TGTGCCAGCACCCCTCCAAACAGGGGGCGCGTCTCCGGGGAGCTGTTTTTT. Translated: CASTPPNRGRVSGELFF.

This clone was seen a handful of times. The rearrangement joins TRBV2 to TRBJ2-3, with D perhaps TRBD2 (7 bases). The CDR3 extends over 15 amino acids. CDR1 is SNHLY and CDR2 is FYNNEI in the germline V gene. Trimming took 7 bases from V and 4 from J, leaving 18 bases between them. The CDR3 sequence: CASTLGGGPADTQYF. The CDR3 nucleotides are TGTGCCAGCACCCTAGGGGGGGGGCCCGCAGATACGCAGTATTTT.

This clone was recorded a few times. One end of the junction varies from germline; a read error may be responsible. The rearrangement joins TRBV6-5 to TRBJ2-7; TRBD2 matches 7 bases. CDR1 is MNHEY and CDR2 is SVGAGI in the germline V gene. The CDR3 contains 11 residues. The CDR3 sequence: CASSYSGITHF. The CDR3 DNA reads as TGTGCCAGCAGTTACAGCGGGATAACACACTTC.

This clone was picked up a small number of times. This sequence joins TRBV4-2 and TRBJ1-5; D perhaps matches TRBD1 (5 bases). Looked up from germline, CDR1 is LGHNA and CDR2 is YNFKEQ. With 2 bases removed from V and 6 bases from J, the gap between germline ends came to 5 bases. The CDR3 covers 12 residues. This chain's CDR3 is CASSQTGQPQHF. The CDR3 nucleotides are TGTGCCAGCAGCCAAACAGGTCAGCCCCAGCATTTT.

In this sample, this clone turned up a few times. The chain joins TRBV25-1 to TRBJ2-5; 8 positions match TRBD1. CDR1 is MGHDK and CDR2 is SYGVNS in the germline V gene. The CDR3 loop spans 16 amino acids. Unmatched junction bases numbered 12, after V lost 4 bases and J lost 5 bases. The CDR3 DNA reads as TGTGCCAGCAGTGGTTCTCTGGACAGGGCGACGGAGACCCAGTACTTC. Translated, it gives CASSGSLDRATETQYF.

This clone was seen repeatedly, ten times or more. The genes are TRBV21-1 and TRBJ2-7; the DNA was not used to check the table's D call, TRBD2. TRBV21-1 is labeled a pseudogene. This CDR3 has 11 residues. The CDR3 DNA reads TGTGCCAGCAGGGACTCCCCGTCGCAGTACTTC. Amino acid sequence: CASRDSPSQYF.